The sample holds a few counts of the clone carrying this TCR beta chain. Amplified TCR beta CDR3 regions came from RNA transcripts. Carried out on the TCR CDR3, a first-round RT-PCR used the HTBI primer set. Using its own MiXCR run on the multiplex PCR reads, TCRdb lists one record per CDR3 protein. The repertoire holds some 270,000 distinct CDR3 sequences, with around 26% as singletons. These data come from a study of T cells in Graves' hyperthyroidism and ophthalmopathy. Germline V gene data show CDR1 as LGHDT and CDR2 as YNNKEL (reference sequence). V lost 4 bases, J lost 5 bases, and 14 bases lay in between. This CDR3 comprises 14 residues.

The chain joins TRBV3-1 to TRBJ2-5; D ambiguous. Sequenced material: blood. This TCR was sampled from a woman in her thirties or forties with Graves' ophthalmopathy. CDR3 DNA: TGTGCCAGCAGCCCTTCAGACCCCCAGGAGACCCAGTACTTC. Protein: CASSPSDPQETQYF.